This is a list of T cell receptor beta chains from one sample in a study of a mutant IDH1 vaccine in newly diagnosed glioma. Sequencing was performed with immunoSEQ multiplex PCR; in TCRdb, only in-frame clones are kept and a portion is missing. The sample holds about 69,000 clones, more than 85% seen once. Their antigen targets remain unknown. This specimen was PBMCs, taken from a glioma patient whose treatment included an IDH1 peptide vaccine. Every receptor here comes from a young man with glioma. CDR3s include the opening cysteine and the closing phenylalanine or tryptophan. A D gene is named only where the DNA matches it firmly. Size values are once, few and many counts, or a class for expanded clones, and some rows have none.

D gene	V gene	clone size	J gene	CDR3 protein	CDR3 DNA
.	TRBV10-3	.	TRBJ1-5	CAISESGRTNQPQHF	TGTGCCATCAGTGAGTCGGGCCGGACTAATCAGCCCCAGCATTTT
TRBD2	TRBV5-1	.	TRBJ2-5	CASSSGTSGRETQYF	TGCGCCAGCAGCTCCGGGACTAGCGGTAGGGAGACCCAGTACTTC
.	TRBV6-1	.	TRBJ1-2	CASSDYQNYGYTF	TGTGCCAGCAGTGACTACCAGAACTATGGCTACACCTTC
TRBD1	TRBV28	.	TRBJ2-7	CAILGQGPSYEQYF	TGTGCCATCTTGGGACAGGGCCCCTCCTACGAGCAGTACTTC
TRBD2	TRBV27	.	TRBJ2-7	CASRPSGTRVSYEQYF	TGTGCCAGCAGACCTTCCGGGACTAGGGTCTCCTACGAGCAGTACTTC
.	TRBV28	.	TRBJ2-1	CASSLVRGRGSYNEQFF	TGTGCCAGCAGTTTGGTCCGGGGCAGGGGTTCCTACAATGAGCAGTTCTTC
.	TRBV6-5	.	TRBJ1-2	CASSYSSGSDGYTF	TGTGCCAGCAGTTACTCTTCAGGGTCGGATGGCTACACCTTC
TRBD2	TRBV29-1	.	TRBJ2-1	CSVGPGGGSYNEQFF	TGCAGCGTAGGTCCGGGAGGGGGCTCCTACAATGAGCAGTTCTTC
TRBD2	TRBV18	.	TRBJ2-7	CASSPAGVGYEQYF	TGTGCCAGCTCACCGGCGGGAGTAGGGTACGAGCAGTACTTC
TRBD2	TRBV10-1	.	TRBJ2-5	CASNRTSGSSYF	TGCGCCAGCAATCGGACTAGCGGGAGTTCGTACTTC
TRBD2	TRBV5-5	.	TRBJ2-7	CASSLVGAGGKDYEQYF	TGTGCCAGCAGCTTGGTAGGGGCGGGGGGTAAAGACTACGAGCAGTACTTC
.	TRBV4-3	.	TRBJ2-7	CASSQDPKQGYEQYF	TGCGCCAGCAGCCAAGATCCCAAACAGGGCTACGAGCAGTACTTC
.	TRBV28	once	TRBJ1-3	CASSLVLDRYSGNTIYF	TGTGCCAGCAGTTTAGTCCTCGACCGCTACTCTGGAAACACCATATATTTT
.	TRBV6-1	once	TRBJ1-1	CASRDINKNTEAFF	TGTGCCAGCAGAGATATTAACAAGAACACTGAAGCTTTCTTT
.	TRBV5-6	.	TRBJ2-5	CASSLSAETQYF	TGTGCCAGCAGCCTCTCAGCAGAGACCCAGTACTTC
TRBD1	TRBV5-1	.	TRBJ2-3	CASSSTGGTGDTQYF	TGCGCCAGCAGTTCTACAGGGGGAACGGGAGATACGCAGTATTTT
TRBD2	TRBV30	.	TRBJ2-3	CAWTKRERDTQYF	TGTGCCTGGACAAAGCGGGAGAGGGATACGCAGTATTTT
.	TRBV29-1	.	TRBJ1-2	CSVEALGRRVGGYTF	TGCAGCGTTGAAGCTCTTGGAAGGAGGGTAGGTGGCTACACCTTC
.	TRBV7-8	.	TRBJ1-1	CASSLVGRRTEAFF	TGTGCCAGCAGCTTAGTGGGGCGACGGACTGAAGCTTTCTTT
TRBD2	TRBV5-1	.	TRBJ2-7	CASSPPGGGEIYEQYF	TGCGCCAGCAGCCCCCCGGGGGGAGGGGAAATCTACGAGCAGTACTTC
.	TRBV7-6	.	TRBJ2-7	CASSLGSAGPYEQYF	TGTGCCAGCAGCTTAGGCTCGGCGGGGCCCTACGAGCAGTACTTC
TRBD2	TRBV5-4	.	TRBJ2-7	CASSPAGTTYEQYF	TGTGCCAGCAGCCCGGCAGGGACTACTTACGAGCAGTACTTC
.	TRBV7-8	.	TRBJ2-1	CASSLDRSYGGYEQFF	TGTGCCAGCAGCTTAGATAGGAGTTATGGGGGCTATGAGCAGTTCTTC
TRBD1	TRBV29-1	.	TRBJ1-2	CSAGQADYGYTF	TGCAGCGCAGGACAGGCAGACTATGGCTACACCTTC
.	TRBV7-2	.	TRBJ1-5	CASSLDAGQGQPQHF	TGTGCCAGCAGCTTAGATGCAGGGCAAGGTCAGCCCCAGCATTTT
.	TRBV28	.	TRBJ2-5	CASSFQIPETQYF	TGTGCCAGCAGTTTTCAAATCCCAGAGACCCAGTACTTC
TRBD1	TRBV30	.	TRBJ1-3	CAWTPTDRGLGNTIYF	TGTGCCTGGACACCAACGGACAGGGGTCTTGGAAACACCATATATTTT
TRBD1	TRBV27	.	TRBJ1-2	CASSFRGFYGYTF	TGTGCCAGCAGTTTCAGGGGGTTCTATGGCTACACCTTC
.	TRBV30	few	TRBJ2-7	CAWETALTSYEQYF	TGTGCCTGGGAGACAGCGCTTACCTCCTACGAGCAGTACTTC
.	TRBV11-1	.	TRBJ2-5	CASSLGAQETQYF	TGTGCCAGCAGCCTAGGGGCACAAGAGACCCAGTACTTC
.	TRBV11-2	once	TRBJ2-3	CASSPQWADTQYF	TGTGCCAGCAGCCCTCAGTGGGCAGATACGCAGTATTTT
TRBD1	TRBV27	.	TRBJ1-1	CASSLQGASTEAFF	TGTGCCAGCAGTTTACAGGGGGCGAGCACTGAAGCTTTCTTT
.	TRBV30	.	TRBJ2-5	CAWSVSTLYQETQYF	TGTGCCTGGAGTGTATCGACCCTGTACCAAGAGACCCAGTACTTC
.	TRBV7-9	.	TRBJ1-2	CASSLPRFGSYGYTF	TGTGCCAGCAGCTTACCCCGTTTTGGTAGCTATGGCTACACCTTC
.	TRBV4-2	medium-sized	TRBJ2-7	CASSQEKRANHEQYF	TGTGCCAGCAGCCAGGAAAAGAGGGCCAACCACGAGCAGTACTTC
TRBD1	TRBV10-2	.	TRBJ2-1	CASSERGLAYNEQFF	TGCGCCAGCAGTGAAAGGGGGCTTGCCTACAATGAGCAGTTCTTC
.	TRBV7-6	once	TRBJ2-5	CASSLATRGETQYF	TGTGCCAGCAGCTTAGCGACCCGGGGGGAGACCCAGTACTTC
.	TRBV6-5	.	TRBJ1-1	CASRNRVATEAFF	TGTGCCAGCAGAAACAGGGTTGCCACTGAAGCTTTCTTT
TRBD2	TRBV6-6	.	TRBJ2-3	CASSYPSGRSTDTQYF	TGTGCCAGCAGTTACCCTAGCGGGAGGAGCACAGATACGCAGTATTTT
.	TRBV7-9	once	TRBJ1-3	CASSPPDSPFSGNTIYF	TGTGCCAGCAGCCCCCCGGACAGCCCTTTCTCTGGAAACACCATATATTTT
.	TRBV19	.	TRBJ2-3	CASSREYTDTQYF	TGTGCCAGTAGTAGGGAGTACACAGATACGCAGTATTTT
.	TRBV7-3	.	TRBJ2-5	CASSLGFRGDPQYF	TGTGCCAGCAGCTTAGGGTTTAGGGGGGATCCCCAGTACTTC
TRBD2	TRBV4-1	.	TRBJ2-1	CASSQGLAGNNEQFF	TGCGCCAGCAGCCAAGGACTAGCGGGAAACAATGAGCAGTTCTTC
TRBD2	TRBV7-3	.	TRBJ2-1	CASSWKGLANGPPEQFF	TGTGCCAGCAGCTGGAAGGGACTAGCTAACGGCCCTCCTGAGCAGTTCTTC
.	TRBV18	.	TRBJ2-5	CASRGQETQYF	TGTGCCAGCAGGGGCCAAGAGACCCAGTACTTC
.	TRBV19	.	TRBJ1-1	CASSPQSGVGTEAFF	TGTGCCAGTAGTCCCCAAAGTGGGGTAGGCACTGAAGCTTTCTTT
TRBD1	TRBV19	.	TRBJ2-7	CASSTTSTGGSYEQYF	TGTGCCAGTAGTACCACCTCGACAGGGGGTTCCTACGAGCAGTACTTC
TRBD2	TRBV6-5	.	TRBJ2-5	CASKGTSGGVETQYF	TGTGCCAGCAAAGGGACTAGCGGGGGGGTAGAGACCCAGTACTTC
TRBD1	TRBV5-8	.	TRBJ1-1	CASSQGQGSTEAFF	TGTGCCAGCAGCCAAGGACAGGGGAGTACTGAAGCTTTCTTT
TRBD2	TRBV11-2	.	TRBJ2-3	CASSSPGLSITDTQYF	TGTGCCAGCAGCTCCCCGGGACTATCAATCACAGATACGCAGTATTTT
.	TRBV11-2	.	TRBJ2-7	CASSLAVAYEQYF	TGTGCCAGCAGCTTAGCCGTTGCGTACGAGCAGTACTTC
.	TRBV13	.	TRBJ2-7	CASSLGGASYEQYF	TGTGCCAGCAGCTTAGGGGGCGCGTCCTACGAGCAGTACTTC
TRBD1	TRBV27	.	TRBJ1-2	CASSPLDRTTYGYTF	TGTGCCAGCAGTCCACTGGACAGGACCACCTATGGCTACACCTTC